The next 10 T cell receptor beta chains were all read from a single sample in a study of pediatric ulcerative colitis. Rectal tissue came from one to two pinch biopsies taken at colonoscopy. Data came from immunoSEQ multiplex PCR; TCRdb stores just in-frame clones and leaves some out. Altogether tens of thousands of clones are present, more than 60% being singletons, with the ten largest covering 3.5% to 4.5%. The sequencing sample was made of gut tissue. The origin of the receptors is a girl under 18 with moderate ulcerative colitis.

V gene TRBV19 combines with J gene TRBJ1-4; D is possibly TRBD1 (6 bases). Trimming took 4 bases from V and 8 from J, leaving 14 bases between them. CDR3 length: 14 amino acids. Germline CDR1 is LNHDA and CDR2 is SQIVND (reference sequence). This chain's CDR3 is CASSKGGVGEKLFF. In nucleotides, the CDR3 is TGTGCCAGTAGTAAGGGGGGCGTTGGGGAAAAACTGTTTTTT.

This chain joins TRBV4-2 and TRBJ1-4; TRBD1 matches 11 bases. CDR1 is LGHNA, CDR2 YNFKEQ, per germline. The CDR3 runs 18 residues. Trimming took 5 bases from V and 3 from J; bases not matched to a gene: 11. The CDR3 sequence is CASSSGQGAGGANEKLFF. The CDR3 DNA follows: TGTGCCAGCAGCTCCGGACAGGGGGCTGGAGGAGCTAATGAAAAACTGTTTTTT.

The chain links TRBV6-5 to TRBJ2-1; 8 bases fit TRBD2. The germline V gene has CDR1 MNHEY and CDR2 SVGAGI. CDR3 length: 13 amino acids. V was clipped by 7 bases and J by 4 bases; unmatched bases: 3. The CDR3: CASIQREYNEQFF. CDR3 bases: TGTGCCAGCATCCAGCGGGAGTACAATGAGCAGTTCTTC.

V is TRBV6-5 and J is TRBJ2-1, with D unclear. Germline CDR1 and CDR2: MNHEY and SVGAGI. V lost 2 bases, J lost 2 bases, and 10 bases lay in between. This CDR3 spans 15 amino acids. The CDR3 sequence: CASSYAAVAYNEQFF. The CDR3 DNA follows: TGTGCCAGCAGTTACGCGGCGGTAGCCTACAATGAGCAGTTCTTC.

The genes are TRBV27 and TRBJ2-7; D is unresolved. The germline V and J ends were trimmed by 6 bases and 2 bases, with 23 bases remaining between them. The CDR3 length is 17 residues. In germline, CDR1 is MNHEY, CDR2 SMNVEV (reference sequence). The CDR3 DNA sequence: TGTGCCAGCAGCCAGGACGGGTTAATCCCATTCCCCTACGAGCAGTACTTC. Amino acid sequence: CASSQDGLIPFPYEQYF.

This clone turned up a few times. The rearrangement joins TRBV5-1 to TRBJ1-6; D may be TRBD1 (5 bases). Germline V lookup: CDR1 SGHRS, CDR2 YFSETQ. The V gene lost 4 bases and the J gene lost 9 bases, with 20 bases spanning the gap. The CDR3 extends over 16 amino acids. The CDR3 is CASSNGPAAGASPLHF. In nucleotides, the CDR3 is TGCGCCAGCAGCAATGGGCCCGCCGCCGGGGCTTCACCCCTCCACTTT. Looking up the rest from reference TRBV5-1 and TRBJ1-6 gives the full variable domain: KAGVTQTPRYLIKTRGQQVTLSCSPISGHRSVSWYQQTPGQGLQFLFEYFSETQRNKGNFPGRFSGRQFSNSRSEMNVSTLELGDSALYLCASSNGPAAGASPLHFGNGTRLTVT.

The chain carries TRBV11-3 and TRBJ2-1; D gene uncertain. The V end was cut by 3 bases, the J end by 4 bases, with 7 bases between. The germline CDR1 and CDR2 sequences are SGHNT and YENEEA. CDR3 size: 13 residues. The CDR3 DNA sequence: TGTGCCAGCAGCTTGGGCAGGTACAATGAGCAGTTCTTC. The encoded protein is CASSLGRYNEQFF.

The chain joins TRBV19 to TRBJ1-1; D gene ambiguous. Germline lookup yields CDR1 LNHDA and CDR2 SQIVND (reference sequence). V gave up 4 bases and J gave up 0 bases, with 9 bases separating them. There are 14 residues in the CDR3. The CDR3 sequence is CASSRVNLNTEAFF. The CDR3 DNA is TGTGCCAGTAGTAGGGTCAACCTGAACACTGAAGCTTTCTTT.

This clone appeared once. The chain is built from TRBV2 and TRBJ2-1; 10 positions agree with TRBD1. There are 13 residues in the CDR3. Germline V lookup: CDR1 SNHLY, CDR2 FYNNEI. J gave up 8 bases and V 6 bases, and 4 bases lay outside the gene matches. The CDR3 DNA is TGTGCCAGCAGAGACAGGGGGCCGGATGAGCAGTTCTTC. Translation: CASRDRGPDEQFF.

The chain recombines TRBV7-2 with TRBJ2-5; D gene uncertain. Per germline, CDR1 SGHTA and CDR2 FQGNSA. The ends were cut back, 5 bases at V and 9 bases at J, with 16 bases in the middle. There are 13 residues in the CDR3. The chain's CDR3 is CASSLYIRMAQYF. In DNA, the CDR3 is TGTGCCAGCAGCCTGTATATCAGGATGGCCCAGTACTTC.